The 25 T cell receptor beta chains given below trace back to one sample, sequenced in a study of blood T cell repertoires in COVID-19. Here immunoSEQ multiplex PCR was the method, and the copy in TCRdb shows in-frame clones only, minus some. The repertoire holds under 75,000 clones, with approximately 88% as singletons. The sequenced sample was peripheral blood. The receptors derive from a human donor in a cohort sampled during active COVID-19.

The chain combines TRBV4-3 with TRBJ2-1; TRBD2 is a possible D gene (6 bases). Trimming pared 1 base from V and 14 bases from J, leaving 15 bases between. Per the germline V gene, CDR1 is LGHNA and CDR2 is YSLEER. This CDR3 comprises 13 residues. CDR3 sequence reads: CASSQGKGGTEFF. DNA for the CDR3: TGCGCCAGCAGCCAAGGCAAGGGCGGGACGGAGTTCTTC.

The V gene is TRBV28, the J gene TRBJ1-1; TRBD1 agrees at 7 bases. The CDR3 length is 13 residues. The V gene end was trimmed by 7 bases and the J gene end by 5 bases; junction bases not matched to a gene: 7. Germline CDR1 is MDHEN and CDR2 is SYDVKM. The CDR3 DNA sequence: TGTGCCAGCAACGGCAGGGGGTCAACTGAAGCTTTCTTT. This translates into CASNGRGSTEAFF.

V usage is TRBV4-2 and J usage is TRBJ1-6, with a tentative D call TRBD1 (5 bases). The ends were cut back, 0 bases at V and 0 bases at J, with 12 bases in the middle. The CDR3 covers 18 residues. The V gene's germline CDR1 is LGHNA and CDR2 YNFKEQ. The CDR3 DNA follows: TGTGCCAGCAGCCAAGATGGGACTGGGAGCTCCTATAATTCACCCCTCCACTTT. Translated, it gives CASSQDGTGSSYNSPLHF.

The chain is built from TRBV10-2 and TRBJ2-2; 12 bases fit TRBD1. Germline V lookup: CDR1 WSHSY, CDR2 SAAADI. Losses at the gene ends were 5 bases for V and 7 bases for J; bases not matched to a gene: 5. CDR3 length: 15 residues. The CDR3, as DNA: TGCGCCAGCAGTCGGGGACAGGGGGCGAACGGGGAGCTGTTTTTT. The encoded protein is CASSRGQGANGELFF.

The chain is built from TRBV10-3 and TRBJ2-1; D perhaps matches TRBD2 (5 bases). V lost 6 bases and J lost 8, with 11 bases in between. The CDR3 is 12 residues long. Germline CDR1 is ENHRY and CDR2 is SYGVKD. The CDR3 DNA reads as TGTGCCATCAGCCAACTAGGCCATGAGCAGTTCTTC. Translation: CAISQLGHEQFF.

The chain carries TRBV28 and TRBJ2-1; D gene uncertain. V was trimmed by 11 bases and J by 1 base, leaving 12 bases between them. The CDR3 has 13 residues. Germline CDR1 is MDHEN and CDR2 is SYDVKM. CDR3: CAGSETSYNEQFF. In DNA, the CDR3 is TGTGCCGGATCAGAGACTTCCTACAATGAGCAGTTCTTC.

This chain links TRBV28 with TRBJ2-7; D gene unclear. This CDR3 region has 12 residues. Germline V lookup: CDR1 MDHEN, CDR2 SYDVKM. V shed 3 bases and J shed 2 bases, with 5 bases lying between them. CDR3 DNA sequence: TGTGCCAGCAGTTTCCTTACCTACGAGCAGTACTTC. Translated: CASSFLTYEQYF. Combining the CDR3 with reference TRBV28 and TRBJ2-7 gives the whole variable domain DVKVTQSSRYLVKRTGEKVFLECVQDMDHENMFWYRQDPGLGLRLIYFSYDVKMKEKGDIPEGYSVSREKKERFSLILESASTNQTSMYLCASSFLTYEQYFGPGTRLTVT.

The chain carries TRBV7-9 and TRBJ2-3, with D hard to call. V was trimmed by 2 bases and J by 2 bases, leaving 11 bases between them. Germline CDR1 and CDR2: SEHNR and FQNEAQ (reference sequence). The CDR3 has 15 amino acids. In DNA form, the CDR3 reads TGTGCCAGCAGCTTATTTGGGCAACACACAGATACGCAGTATTTT. It encodes CASSLFGQHTDTQYF.

The chain joins TRBV9 to TRBJ2-5; possibly TRBD1 for D (5 bases). CDR1 is SGDLS and CDR2 is YYNGEE in the germline V gene. This CDR3 contains 14 residues. The germline V and J ends were trimmed by 4 bases and 1 base, with 11 bases remaining between them. CDR3 DNA sequence: TGTGCCAGCAGCCCCGCAGGGATCCAAGAGACCCAGTACTTC. It is translated as CASSPAGIQETQYF. The variable domain in full, with the rest retrieved from reference TRBV9 and TRBJ2-5, is DSGVTQTPKHLITATGQRVTLRCSPRSGDLSVYWYQQSLDQGLQFLIQYYNGEERAKGNILERFSAQQFPDLHSELNLSSLELGDSALYFCASSPAGIQETQYFGPGTRLLVL.

This chain links TRBV28 with TRBJ1-2; D is undetermined. Germline V CDR1 and CDR2: MDHEN, SYDVKM. V dropped 5 bases and J dropped 8 bases, with 12 bases sitting between them. CDR3 length equals 12 residues. The CDR3 DNA is TGTGCCAGCAGTCGGGGTCTTGGGGGCTACACCTTC. Its translation: CASSRGLGGYTF.

The chain combines TRBV30 with TRBJ2-1; D perhaps matches TRBD2 (6 bases). The CDR3 spans 13 residues. Between the trimmed V and J ends, which lost 7 bases and 2 bases, there was a span of 12 bases. Germline V lookup: CDR1 GTSNPN, CDR2 SVGIG (reference sequence). Written as DNA, the CDR3 is TGTGCCTTCGGGGACTTCCCCTACAATGAGCAGTTCTTC. This sequence encodes CAFGDFPYNEQFF.

The chain carries TRBV27 and TRBJ2-1; 9 nucleotides match TRBD1. The V gene end was trimmed by 1 base and the J gene end by 4 bases; junction bases not matched to a gene: 2. CDR3 size: 15 residues. Germline loops: CDR1 MNHEY, CDR2 SMNVEV (reference sequence). This CDR3 is CASSLWGTGYNEQFF. The CDR3 bases are TGTGCCAGCAGTTTATGGGGGACAGGGTACAATGAGCAGTTCTTC.

The chain employs TRBV11-2 and TRBJ1-6; D perhaps matches TRBD1 (5 bases). The CDR3 covers 17 residues. Per the germline V gene, CDR1 is SGHAT and CDR2 is FQNNGV. Trimming pared 0 bases from V and 2 bases from J, leaving 11 bases between. In DNA, the CDR3 is TGTGCCAGCAGCTTAGAGGGAGGGGTACCCTATAATTCACCCCTCCACTTT. It encodes CASSLEGGVPYNSPLHF.

The chain links TRBV7-2 to TRBJ2-5; maybe TRBD2 (6 bases). The length of the CDR3 is 14 residues. V gave up 0 bases and J gave up 3 bases, with 8 bases separating them. Germline CDR1 SGHTA, CDR2 FQGNSA. The CDR3 DNA sequence: TGTGCCAGCAGCTTAGCGGGAGGAAAAGAGACCCAGTACTTC. Its translation: CASSLAGGKETQYF.

The chain has TRBV30 and TRBJ1-6; D not certain. V lost 8 bases to trimming and J lost 0 bases, with 14 bases between them. This CDR3 contains 15 residues. CDR1 is GTSNPN, CDR2 SVGIG, per germline (reference sequence). The CDR3 is CARRAGSSYNSPLHF. CDR3 sequence (DNA): TGTGCCCGAAGAGCGGGAAGCTCCTATAATTCACCCCTCCACTTT.

The chain employs TRBV11-2 and TRBJ2-1; D remains unclear. CDR1 and CDR2 from the germline V gene are SGHAT and FQNNGV. The CDR3 contains 15 residues. V lost 4 bases and J lost 8, with 18 bases in between. CDR3: CASSSPRMSRHEQFF. The CDR3, as DNA: TGTGCCAGCAGCTCTCCGCGGATGAGCCGCCATGAGCAGTTCTTC. Full variable domain (remainder filled in from reference TRBV11-2 and TRBJ2-1): EAGVAQSPRYKIIEKRQSVAFWCNPISGHATLYWYQQILGQGPKLLIQFQNNGVVDDSQLPKDRFSAERLKGVDSTLKIQPAKLEDSAVYLCASSSPRMSRHEQFFGPGTRLTVL.

The chain is built from TRBV10-2 and TRBJ2-5, with a weak D call TRBD1 (5 bases). Trimming cost V 3 bases and J 5 bases, with 16 bases left between them. This CDR3 is built from 15 residues. Germline V CDR1 and CDR2: WSHSY, SAAADI. The CDR3 loop is CASSETFRVGETQYF. The CDR3 coding sequence is TGCGCCAGCAGTGAAACTTTCAGGGTGGGGGAGACCCAGTACTTC.

This chain links TRBV2 with TRBJ2-3; D ambiguous. The CDR3 is made up of 13 amino acids. Germline V lookup: CDR1 SNHLY, CDR2 FYNNEI. Trimming stripped 1 base from V and 6 bases from J, with 8 bases between. The DNA of the CDR3 is TGTGCCAGCAGTGAAGAGGCAGCGGATACGCAGTATTTT. Translating it yields CASSEEAADTQYF.

The chain links TRBV11-2 to TRBJ2-1; a weak D match, TRBD2 (6 bases). In germline, CDR1 is SGHAT, CDR2 FQNNGV. Trimming removed 5 bases from V and 8 bases from J, with 16 bases in between. The CDR3 totals 14 residues. In nucleotides, the CDR3 is TGTGCCAGCAGCGCGGCCTGGAGGAGGGATGAGCAGTTCTTC. Its translation is CASSAAWRRDEQFF.

This chain links TRBV18 with TRBJ2-7; D ambiguous. From germline, CDR1 is KGHSH and CDR2 LQKENI. This CDR3 is 13 amino acids long. The V gene lost 3 bases and the J gene lost 6 bases, with 12 bases spanning the gap. CDR3 nucleotides: TGTGCCAGCTCACCGTCCGCCCTCGGCGAGCAGTACTTC. This encodes CASSPSALGEQYF.

The rearrangement links TRBV7-2 to TRBJ1-4; 7 bases match TRBD1. The CDR3 runs 14 residues. Germline V gives CDR1 SGHTA, CDR2 FQGNSA. Germline trimming cut 5 bases from V and 7 bases from J; bases unmatched to any gene: 7. As DNA, the CDR3 is TGTGCCAGCAGCCCGACAGGGTCCATTGAAAAACTGTTTTTT. This sequence encodes CASSPTGSIEKLFF.

The chain couples TRBV30 to TRBJ2-7; possible D gene TRBD2, 6 bases. The CDR3 is made up of 13 amino acids. The ends were cut back, 5 bases at V and 2 bases at J, with 13 bases in the middle. CDR1 is GTSNPN and CDR2 is SVGIG in the germline V gene (reference sequence). For the CDR3, the DNA is TGTGCCTGGGAGCCAGGAGGGGCCTACGAGCAGTACTTC. Its translation: CAWEPGGAYEQYF.

Written as DNA, the CDR3 is TGTGCCAGTAGTGCCGACCCGGGAGAGACCCAGTACTTC. Translation gives CASSADPGETQYF. The chain carries TRBV19 and TRBJ2-5; D is uncertain. Germline CDR1 is LNHDA and CDR2 is SQIVND (reference sequence). The CDR3 is made up of 13 amino acids. Trimming took off 5 bases at V and 4 bases at J, with 11 bases between the two ends.

The chain employs TRBV18 and TRBJ2-5, with 10 bases that match TRBD2. J gave up 1 base and V 5 bases, and 4 bases lay outside the gene matches. The CDR3 covers 15 residues. The germline CDR1 and CDR2 sequences are KGHSH and LQKENI. The CDR3 DNA reads as TGTGCCAGCTCAGCTAGCGGGGGCCTCCAAGAGACCCAGTACTTC. Amino acid sequence: CASSASGGLQETQYF.

This rearrangement joins TRBV11-2 to TRBJ2-1; D might be TRBD2 (5 bases). The V gene lost 5 bases and the J gene lost 6 bases, with 11 bases spanning the gap. Germline-derived CDR1 and CDR2 are SGHAT and FQNNGV. The CDR3 has 13 amino acids. CDR3 region: CASSPLGVNEQFF. As DNA, the CDR3 is TGTGCCAGCAGCCCCCTCGGGGTCAATGAGCAGTTCTTC.